A selection of T cell receptor beta chains follows, all from one sample in a study of blood T cells in healthy people across ages. TCRdb ran MiXCR on the 5' RACE reads and lists one entry per CDR3 protein. The sample contains some 1.5 million distinct CDR3 sequences, 28% of which appear only once. Material: blood. The receptors originated from a young woman in good health. CDR3s include the opening cysteine and the closing phenylalanine or tryptophan. The D gene is left open where the match is weak. Clone sizes are given selectively: once, few, many, or a class where the clone is expanded.

>few|TRBV7-3|TRBD2|TRBJ2-3
CASSTVAAGGTDTQYF
TGTGCCAGCAGCACGGTTGCGGCGGGAGGCACAGATACGCAGTATTTT
>NA|TRBV9|TRBD1|TRBJ2-3
CASNPGQATDTQYF
TGTGCCAGCAACCCGGGACAGGCTACAGATACGCAGTATTTT
>many|TRBV4-2|NA|TRBJ2-7
CASSQGRSYAYEQYF
TGTGCCAGCAGCCAAGGAAGGTCCTATGCCTACGAGCAGTACTTC
>NA|TRBV27|NA|TRBJ2-1
CASSHGEQFF
TGTGCCAGCAGTCACGGGGAGCAGTTCTTC
>NA|TRBV10-3|TRBD1|TRBJ1-5
CASGEQGFRQPQHF
TGTGCCTCTGGAGAACAGGGGTTCCGCCAGCCCCAGCATTTT
>NA|TRBV18|TRBD2|TRBJ2-7
CASQPGLAGSLPYEQYF
TGTGCCAGCCAACCGGGACTAGCGGGATCGTTGCCCTACGAGCAGTACTTC
>few|TRBV5-4|NA|TRBJ2-3
CASSPLSIGVADTQYF
TGTGCCAGCAGCCCCCTGAGTATTGGGGTTGCGGATACGCAGTATTTT
>once|TRBV3-1|NA|TRBJ2-1
CASSPRARENNEQFF
TGTGCCAGCAGCCCCCGGGCCCGGGAAAACAATGAGCAGTTCTTC
>many|TRBV12-3/TRBV12-4|TRBD1|TRBJ2-7
CASSRDSILYEQYF
TGTGCCAGCAGCCGGGACAGCATCCTCTACGAGCAGTACTTC
>few|TRBV5-6|NA|TRBJ2-7
CASSLGGYSPEQYF
TGTGCCAGCAGCTTGGGGGGTTACTCCCCCGAGCAGTACTTC
>NA|TRBV20-1|NA|TRBJ2-3
CSARNAGQRTDTQYF
TGCAGTGCTAGAAATGCGGGACAGCGGACAGATACGCAGTATTTT
>NA|TRBV7-2|TRBD2|TRBJ2-2
CASRPVAGVTGELFF
TGTGCCAGCCGCCCAGTGGCGGGAGTTACGGGGGAGCTGTTTTTT
>many|TRBV10-3|TRBD1|TRBJ2-6
CAINPGQGMNGANVLTF
TGTGCCATCAATCCGGGACAGGGAATGAATGGGGCCAACGTCCTGACTTTC
>few|TRBV20-1|TRBD2|TRBJ2-1
CSARDLAGGPYNEQFF
TGCAGTGCTAGAGATCTAGCGGGAGGACCTTACAATGAGCAGTTCTTC
>NA|TRBV7-2|TRBD1|TRBJ1-5
CASSPTGAGQPQHF
TGTGCCAGCAGCCCCACAGGGGCCGGTCAGCCCCAGCATTTT
>few|TRBV10-3|NA|TRBJ2-7
CAISGWTRGWEQYF
TGTGCCATCAGTGGATGGACACGGGGGTGGGAGCAGTACTTC
>NA|TRBV12-3/TRBV12-4|TRBD2|TRBJ2-3
CASSFTSGVTDTQYF
TGTGCCAGCAGTTTTACTAGCGGGGTAACAGATACGCAGTATTTT
>NA|TRBV5-1|TRBD2|TRBJ2-7
CASSLASGSGTYEQYF
TGCGCCAGCAGCTTGGCTAGCGGTAGCGGAACCTACGAGCAGTACTTC
>few|TRBV4-3|TRBD2|TRBJ2-6
CASSRRLAGGLSGANVLTF
TGCGCCAGCAGCCGCAGACTAGCGGGAGGACTCTCTGGGGCCAACGTCCTGACTTTC
>NA|TRBV7-6|TRBD1|TRBJ2-7
CASSATLRDRGTNRYEQYF
TGTGCCAGCAGCGCAACCCTCCGGGACAGGGGAACGAATCGCTACGAGCAGTACTTC
>few|TRBV18|NA|TRBJ1-2
CASSPVGREYNYGYTF
TGTGCCAGCTCACCAGTTGGTAGGGAATATAACTATGGCTACACCTTC
>NA|TRBV7-9|NA|TRBJ2-5
CASSSNNLGAETQYF
TGTGCCAGCAGCAGCAACAACTTAGGGGCGGAGACCCAGTACTTC
>few|TRBV10-3|TRBD1|TRBJ2-3
CAISDPGTAVTDTQYF
TGTGCCATCAGTGACCCCGGGACAGCGGTCACAGATACGCAGTATTTT
>few|TRBV6-5|NA|TRBJ1-1
CASSYPKGLGTEAFF
TGTGCCAGCAGTTACCCTAAGGGGCTGGGCACTGAAGCTTTCTTT
>NA|TRBV12-3/TRBV12-4|TRBD1|TRBJ2-1
CASSAQGVGYYEQFF
TGTGCCAGCAGTGCCCAGGGGGTCGGATACTACGAGCAGTTCTTC
>many|TRBV29-1|TRBD2|TRBJ2-1
CSGGGSYNEQFF
TGCAGCGGGGGGGGCTCCTACAATGAGCAGTTCTTC
>many|TRBV6-6|TRBD2|TRBJ2-1
CASSGTFGEGYNEQFF
TGTGCCAGCAGCGGTACTTTTGGGGAGGGCTACAATGAGCAGTTCTTC
>few|TRBV7-2|TRBD1|TRBJ2-1
CASSYSTGERFF
TGTGCCAGCAGTTACTCCACAGGGGAGCGGTTCTTC
>NA|TRBV7-2|NA|TRBJ2-3
CASSLRRGPRADTQYF
TGTGCCAGCAGCTTAAGGCGGGGACCGAGGGCAGATACGCAGTATTTT
>many|TRBV6-5|NA|TRBJ2-1
CASSYSGLYNEQFF
TGTGCCAGCAGTTACTCGGGACTGTACAATGAGCAGTTCTTC
>few|TRBV7-6|NA|TRBJ2-3
CASSLSSPHVADTQYF
TGTGCCAGCAGCTTAAGTTCCCCCCATGTGGCAGATACGCAGTATTTT
>NA|TRBV10-3|NA|TRBJ2-1
CAISPEEQIEQFF
TGTGCCATCAGTCCCGAAGAGCAGATCGAGCAGTTCTTC
>NA|TRBV6-2/TRBV6-3|TRBD1|TRBJ1-5
CASSYDRGWGQPQHF
TGTGCCAGCAGTTACGACAGGGGTTGGGGTCAGCCCCAGCATTTT
>NA|TRBV20-1|NA|TRBJ2-7
CSARDHGLSSYEQYF
TGCAGTGCTAGAGATCACGGACTTTCCTCCTACGAGCAGTACTTC
>NA|TRBV5-4|TRBD2|TRBJ2-1
CASSFSLTSGGTLGEQFF
TGTGCCAGCAGCTTCTCCCTTACTAGCGGGGGAACCCTAGGTGAGCAGTTCTTC
>many|TRBV6-6|TRBD1|TRBJ2-4
CASTTTGGSNIQYF
TGTGCCAGCACCACCACAGGGGGCAGTAACATTCAGTACTTC
>NA|TRBV20-1|TRBD2|TRBJ2-1
CSARGLAINEQFF
TGCAGTGCTAGGGGACTAGCCATCAATGAGCAGTTCTTC
>many|TRBV28|TRBD1|TRBJ2-7
CASRDRVGSHEQYF
TGTGCCAGCAGGGACAGGGTTGGCTCTCACGAGCAGTACTTC
>few|TRBV7-9|TRBD1|TRBJ1-6
CASSSGQLNSPLHF
TGTGCCAGCAGCTCGGGACAGCTTAATTCACCCCTCCACTTT
>few|TRBV20-1|NA|TRBJ2-1
CSASGRAYNEQFF
TGCAGTGCTAGCGGGAGAGCCTACAATGAGCAGTTCTTC
>NA|TRBV29-1|NA|TRBJ1-1
CSVEVRNEAFF
TGCAGCGTTGAAGTTAGAAATGAAGCTTTCTTT
>few|TRBV12-3/TRBV12-4|NA|TRBJ1-2
CASSWGRVGYTF
TGTGCCAGCAGTTGGGGGAGAGTGGGCTACACCTTC
>few|TRBV12-3/TRBV12-4|NA|TRBJ2-7
CASSQGLYYGEQYF
TGTGCCAGCAGCCAGGGGCTCTACTACGGCGAGCAGTACTTC
>few|TRBV6-6|TRBD1|TRBJ1-4
CAAGTANEKLFF
TGTGCCGCGGGGACAGCTAATGAAAAACTGTTTTTT
>many|TRBV9|NA|TRBJ2-1
CASSTDSGRYNEQFF
TGTGCCAGCAGTACCGACTCCGGAAGGTACAATGAGCAGTTCTTC
>NA|TRBV24-1|NA|TRBJ2-5
CATSEHGRAGETQYF
TGTGCCACCTCAGAACACGGCAGGGCGGGGGAGACCCAGTACTTC
>many|TRBV7-9|NA|TRBJ2-1
CASSLVSGSYNEQFF
TGTGCCAGCAGCTTAGTTAGCGGTTCCTACAATGAGCAGTTCTTC
>NA|TRBV6-6|NA|TRBJ1-4
CATQGAGHEKLFF
TGTGCCACCCAGGGCGCGGGGCATGAAAAACTGTTTTTT
>few|TRBV2|NA|TRBJ1-2
CASSTKEAVRDGYTF
TGTGCCAGCAGCACCAAGGAGGCCGTCCGGGATGGCTACACCTTC